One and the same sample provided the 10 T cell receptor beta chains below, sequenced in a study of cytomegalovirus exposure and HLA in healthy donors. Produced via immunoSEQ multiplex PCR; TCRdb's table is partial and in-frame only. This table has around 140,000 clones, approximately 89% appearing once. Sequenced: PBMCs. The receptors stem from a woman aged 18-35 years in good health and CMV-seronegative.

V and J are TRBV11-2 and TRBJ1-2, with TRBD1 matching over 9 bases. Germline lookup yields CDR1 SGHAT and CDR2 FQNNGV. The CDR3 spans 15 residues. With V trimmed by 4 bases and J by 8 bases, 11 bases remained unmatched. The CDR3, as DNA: TGTGCCAGCAGCTCAACCGGGACAGGGTTTTGGGGCTACACCTTC. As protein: CASSSTGTGFWGYTF.

CDR3 DNA: TGTGCCAGCAGCTTCCAAGCGGGGGGCACCGGGGAGCTGTTTTTT. Its translation: CASSFQAGGTGELFF. This chain joins TRBV7-2 and TRBJ2-2, with 9 bases matching TRBD2. CDR3 length: 15 residues. With 3 bases clipped from V and 4 bases from J, the junction kept 3 bases outside the gene matches. Looked up from germline, CDR1 is SGHTA and CDR2 is FQGNSA. Together with reference TRBV7-2 and TRBJ2-2, the CDR3 gives the full variable domain: GAGVSQSPSNKVTEKGKDVELRCDPISGHTALYWYRQSLGQGLEFLIYFQGNSAPDKSGLPSDRFSAERTGGSVSTLTIQRTQQEDSAVYLCASSFQAGGTGELFFGEGSRLTVL.

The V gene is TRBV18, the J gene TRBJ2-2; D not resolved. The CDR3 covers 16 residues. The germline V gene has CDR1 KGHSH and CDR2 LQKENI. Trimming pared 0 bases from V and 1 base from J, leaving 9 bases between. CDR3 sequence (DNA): TGTGCCAGCTCACCACCTGTACAGATGAACACCGGGGAGCTGTTTTTT. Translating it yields CASSPPVQMNTGELFF.

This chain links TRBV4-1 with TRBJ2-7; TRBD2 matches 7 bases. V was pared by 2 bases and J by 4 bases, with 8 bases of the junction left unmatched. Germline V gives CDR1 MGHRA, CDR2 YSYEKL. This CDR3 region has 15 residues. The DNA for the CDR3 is TGCGCCAGCAGCCAAACAGGACTAGGGGATTACGAGCAGTACTTC. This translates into CASSQTGLGDYEQYF.

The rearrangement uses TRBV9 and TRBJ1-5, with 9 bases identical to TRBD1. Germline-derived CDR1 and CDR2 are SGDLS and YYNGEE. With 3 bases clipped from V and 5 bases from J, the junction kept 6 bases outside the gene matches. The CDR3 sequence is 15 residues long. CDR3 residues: CASSGGQGRDQPQHF. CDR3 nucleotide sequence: TGTGCCAGCAGCGGGGGACAGGGAAGGGATCAGCCCCAGCATTTT.

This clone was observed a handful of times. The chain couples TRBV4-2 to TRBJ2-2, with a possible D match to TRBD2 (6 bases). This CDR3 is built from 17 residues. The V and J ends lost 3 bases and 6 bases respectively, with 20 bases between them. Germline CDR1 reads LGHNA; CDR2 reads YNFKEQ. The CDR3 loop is CASSQGLARSASGELFF. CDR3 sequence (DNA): TGTGCCAGCAGCCAGGGTCTAGCGCGCTCTGCTTCCGGGGAGCTGTTTTTT.

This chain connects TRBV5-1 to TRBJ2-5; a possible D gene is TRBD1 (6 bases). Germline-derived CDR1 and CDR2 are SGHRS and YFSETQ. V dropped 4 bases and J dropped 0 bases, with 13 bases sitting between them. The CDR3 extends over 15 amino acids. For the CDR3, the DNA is TGCGCCAGCAGCCCCCAGGGGACGTACCAAGAGACCCAGTACTTC. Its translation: CASSPQGTYQETQYF. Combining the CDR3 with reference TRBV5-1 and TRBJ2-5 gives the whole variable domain KAGVTQTPRYLIKTRGQQVTLSCSPISGHRSVSWYQQTPGQGLQFLFEYFSETQRNKGNFPGRFSGRQFSNSRSEMNVSTLELGDSALYLCASSPQGTYQETQYFGPGTRLLVL.

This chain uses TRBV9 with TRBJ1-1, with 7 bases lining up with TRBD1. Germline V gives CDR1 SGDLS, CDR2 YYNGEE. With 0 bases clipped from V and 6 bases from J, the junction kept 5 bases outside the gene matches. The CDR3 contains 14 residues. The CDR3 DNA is TGTGCCAGCAGCGTAGTAGGGGGCAACGCTGAAGCTTTCTTT. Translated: CASSVVGGNAEAFF.

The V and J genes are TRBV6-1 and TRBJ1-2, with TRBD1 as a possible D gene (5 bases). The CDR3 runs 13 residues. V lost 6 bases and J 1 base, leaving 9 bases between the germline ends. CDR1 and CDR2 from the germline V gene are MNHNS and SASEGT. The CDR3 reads CASSPDSNYGYTF. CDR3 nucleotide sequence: TGTGCCAGCAGCCCCGACAGTAACTATGGCTACACCTTC.

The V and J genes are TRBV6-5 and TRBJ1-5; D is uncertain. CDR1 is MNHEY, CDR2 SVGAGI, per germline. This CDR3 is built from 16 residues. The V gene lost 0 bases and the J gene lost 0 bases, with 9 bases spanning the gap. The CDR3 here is CASSYSRQPSNQPQHF. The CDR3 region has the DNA TGTGCCAGCAGTTACTCGAGGCAGCCTAGCAATCAGCCCCAGCATTTT.